This T cell receptor (beta chain) was identified in a study of blood T cell repertoires in COVID-19. The overall study: T cells, B-cell-depleted T cells, or PBMCs provided the cDNA or gDNA that served as material.

Sequencing used immunoSEQ multiplex PCR; TCRdb keeps in-frame clones, though not all of them. The sample consists of fewer than 150,000 clones, approximately 87% of them appearing once. This CDR3 is built from 14 residues. Germline CDR1 LGHDT, CDR2 YNNKEL (reference sequence). The junction had 3 bases not matched to a gene; V was cut back by 4 bases and J by 4 bases. The material sequenced was peripheral blood. The rearrangement uses TRBV3-1 (or the pseudogene TRBV3-2) and TRBJ2-4, with TRBD1 identical over 8 bases. This sequence originates from a woman aged 40 to 50 with acute or convalescent COVID-19. In DNA form, the CDR3 reads TGTGCCAGCAGCCCGGACAGGGAGAAAAACATTCAGTACTTC. It codes for CASSPDREKNIQYF.